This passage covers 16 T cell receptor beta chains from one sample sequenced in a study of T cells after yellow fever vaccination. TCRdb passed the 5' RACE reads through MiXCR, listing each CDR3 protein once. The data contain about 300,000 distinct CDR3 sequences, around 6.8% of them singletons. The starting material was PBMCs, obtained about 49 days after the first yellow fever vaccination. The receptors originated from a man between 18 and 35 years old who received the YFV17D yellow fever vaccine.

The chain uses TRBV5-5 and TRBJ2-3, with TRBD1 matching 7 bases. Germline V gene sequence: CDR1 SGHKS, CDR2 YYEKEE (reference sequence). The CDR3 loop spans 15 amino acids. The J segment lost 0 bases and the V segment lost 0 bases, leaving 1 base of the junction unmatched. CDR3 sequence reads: CASSLEGASTDTQYF. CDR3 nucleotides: TGTGCCAGCAGCTTGGAGGGGGCTAGCACAGATACGCAGTATTTT.

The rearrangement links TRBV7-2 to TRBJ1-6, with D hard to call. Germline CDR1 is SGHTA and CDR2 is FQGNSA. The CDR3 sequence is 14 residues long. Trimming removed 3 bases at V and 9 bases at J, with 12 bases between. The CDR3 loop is CASSLEGVLSPLHF. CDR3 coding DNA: TGTGCCAGCAGCTTGGAGGGCGTTCTTTCACCCCTCCACTTT.

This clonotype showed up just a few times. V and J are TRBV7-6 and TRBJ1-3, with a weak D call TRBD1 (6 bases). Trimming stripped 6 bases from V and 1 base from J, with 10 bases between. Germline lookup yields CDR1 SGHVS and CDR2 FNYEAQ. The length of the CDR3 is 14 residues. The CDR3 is CASSGRGSGNTIYF. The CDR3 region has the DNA TGTGCCAGCAGTGGGAGGGGGTCTGGAAACACCATATATTTT.

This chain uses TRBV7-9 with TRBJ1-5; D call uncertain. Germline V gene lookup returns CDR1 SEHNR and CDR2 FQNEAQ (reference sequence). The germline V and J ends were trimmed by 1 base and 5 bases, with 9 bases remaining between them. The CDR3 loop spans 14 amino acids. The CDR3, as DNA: TGTGCCAGCAGCTTAGGGGAGACCCATCAGCCCCAGCATTTT. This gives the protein CASSLGETHQPQHF.

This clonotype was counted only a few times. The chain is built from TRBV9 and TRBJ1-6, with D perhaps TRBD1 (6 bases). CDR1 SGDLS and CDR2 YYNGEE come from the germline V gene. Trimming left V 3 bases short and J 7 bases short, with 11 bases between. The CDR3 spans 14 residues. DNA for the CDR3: TGTGCCAGCAGCGAGGGGGTTCTAAATTCACCCCTCCACTTT. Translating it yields CASSEGVLNSPLHF.

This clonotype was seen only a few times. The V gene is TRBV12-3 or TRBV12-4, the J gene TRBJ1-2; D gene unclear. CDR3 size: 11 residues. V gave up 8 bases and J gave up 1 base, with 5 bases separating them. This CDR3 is CASGINYGYTF. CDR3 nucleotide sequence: TGTGCCAGCGGAATTAACTATGGCTACACCTTC.

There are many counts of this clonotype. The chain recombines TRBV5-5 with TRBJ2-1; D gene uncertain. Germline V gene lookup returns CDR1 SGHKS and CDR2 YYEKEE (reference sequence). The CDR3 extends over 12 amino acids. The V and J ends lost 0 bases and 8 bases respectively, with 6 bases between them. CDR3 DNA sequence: TGTGCCAGCAGCTTGGCGGGTTATGAGCAGTTCTTC. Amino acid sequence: CASSLAGYEQFF.

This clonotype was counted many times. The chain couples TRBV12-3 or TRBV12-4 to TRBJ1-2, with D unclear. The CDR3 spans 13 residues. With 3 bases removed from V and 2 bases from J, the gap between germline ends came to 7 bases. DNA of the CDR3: TGTGCCAGCAGTTTGGAAGAAAACTATGGCTACACCTTC. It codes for CASSLEENYGYTF.

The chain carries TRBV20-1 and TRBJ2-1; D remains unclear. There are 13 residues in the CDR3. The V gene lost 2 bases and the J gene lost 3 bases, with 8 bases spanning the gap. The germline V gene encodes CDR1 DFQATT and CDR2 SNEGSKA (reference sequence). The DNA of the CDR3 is TGCAGTGCTAGAAGGTCAGACTACAATGAGCAGTTCTTC. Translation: CSARRSDYNEQFF.

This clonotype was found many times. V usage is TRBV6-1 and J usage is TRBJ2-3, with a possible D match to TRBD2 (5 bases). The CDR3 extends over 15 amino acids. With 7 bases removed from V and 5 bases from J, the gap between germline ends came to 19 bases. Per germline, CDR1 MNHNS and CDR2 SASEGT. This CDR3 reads CASTPYGLALDTQYF. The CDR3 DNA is TGTGCCAGCACACCGTACGGACTTGCCCTAGATACGCAGTATTTT.

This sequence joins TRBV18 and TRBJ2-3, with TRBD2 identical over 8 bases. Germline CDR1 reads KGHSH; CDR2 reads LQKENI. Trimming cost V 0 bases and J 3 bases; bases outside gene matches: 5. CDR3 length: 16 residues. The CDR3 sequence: CASSPPRGEVTDTQYF. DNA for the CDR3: TGTGCCAGCTCACCACCGCGGGGGGAGGTTACAGATACGCAGTATTTT.

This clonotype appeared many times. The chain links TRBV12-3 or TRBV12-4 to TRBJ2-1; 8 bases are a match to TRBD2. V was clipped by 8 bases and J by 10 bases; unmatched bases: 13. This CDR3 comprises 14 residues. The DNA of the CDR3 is TGTGCCAGCCAACTGGGACTAGAAAATCTCGAGCAGTTCTTC. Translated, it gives CASQLGLENLEQFF.

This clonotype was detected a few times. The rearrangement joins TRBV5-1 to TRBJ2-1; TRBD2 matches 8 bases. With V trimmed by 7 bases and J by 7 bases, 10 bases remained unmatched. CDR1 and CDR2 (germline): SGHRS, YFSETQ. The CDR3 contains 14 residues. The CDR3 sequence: CASRERLAGNEQFF. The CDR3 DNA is TGCGCCAGCCGAGAAAGGCTAGCGGGTAATGAGCAGTTCTTC.

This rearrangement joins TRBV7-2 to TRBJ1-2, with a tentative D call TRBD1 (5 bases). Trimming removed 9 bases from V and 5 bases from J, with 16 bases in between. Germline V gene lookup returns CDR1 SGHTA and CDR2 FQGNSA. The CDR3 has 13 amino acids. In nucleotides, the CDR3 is TGTGCCAGTAGGCGGGCCGGGGGGTATGGCTACACCTTC. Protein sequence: CASRRAGGYGYTF.

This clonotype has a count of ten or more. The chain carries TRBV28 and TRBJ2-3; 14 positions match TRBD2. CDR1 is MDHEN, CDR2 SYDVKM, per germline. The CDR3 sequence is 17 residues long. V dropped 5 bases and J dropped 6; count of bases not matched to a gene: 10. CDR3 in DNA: TGTGCCAGCAGTAGCGGACTAGCGGGGGGTTTCAAGGATACGCAGTATTTT. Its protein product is CASSSGLAGGFKDTQYF.

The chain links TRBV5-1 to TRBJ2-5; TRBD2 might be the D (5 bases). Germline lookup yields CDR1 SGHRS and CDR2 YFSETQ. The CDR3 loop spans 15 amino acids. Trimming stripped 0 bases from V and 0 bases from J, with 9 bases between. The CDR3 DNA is TGCGCCAGCAGCTTGGGTATAGCGTACCAAGAGACCCAGTACTTC. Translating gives CASSLGIAYQETQYF.